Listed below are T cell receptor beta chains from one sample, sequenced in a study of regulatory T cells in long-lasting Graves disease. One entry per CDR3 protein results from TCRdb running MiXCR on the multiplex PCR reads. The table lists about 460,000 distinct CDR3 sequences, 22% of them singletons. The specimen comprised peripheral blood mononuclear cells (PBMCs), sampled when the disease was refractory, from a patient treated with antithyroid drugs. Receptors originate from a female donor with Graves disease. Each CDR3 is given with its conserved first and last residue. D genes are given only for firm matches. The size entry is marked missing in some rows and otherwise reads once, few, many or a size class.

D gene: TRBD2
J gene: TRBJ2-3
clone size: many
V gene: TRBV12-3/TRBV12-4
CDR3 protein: CASTRRAGGRTDTQYF
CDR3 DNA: TGTGCCAGCACCAGAAGAGCGGGAGGGAGGACAGATACGCAGTATTTT

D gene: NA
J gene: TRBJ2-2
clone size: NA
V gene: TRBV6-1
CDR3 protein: CASSRGDYDTGELFF
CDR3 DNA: TGTGCCAGCAGTAGAGGGGATTATGACACCGGGGAGCTGTTTTTT

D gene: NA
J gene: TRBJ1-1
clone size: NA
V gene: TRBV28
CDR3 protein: CASSFVGGLNTEAFF
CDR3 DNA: TGTGCCAGCAGTTTTGTCGGGGGGCTGAACACTGAAGCTTTCTTT

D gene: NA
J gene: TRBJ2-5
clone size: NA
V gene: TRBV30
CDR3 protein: CAWTYSGIQETQYF
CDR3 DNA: TGTGCCTGGACCTACTCGGGCATCCAAGAGACCCAGTACTTC

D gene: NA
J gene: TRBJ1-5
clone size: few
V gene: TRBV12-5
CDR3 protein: CASGLATGRVNQPQHF
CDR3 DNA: TGTGCTAGTGGTTTGGCCACAGGGAGGGTCAATCAGCCCCAGCATTTT

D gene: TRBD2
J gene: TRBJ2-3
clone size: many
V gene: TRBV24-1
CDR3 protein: CATSGLAWTDTQYF
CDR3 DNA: TGTGCCACCAGTGGACTAGCGTGGACAGATACGCAGTATTTT

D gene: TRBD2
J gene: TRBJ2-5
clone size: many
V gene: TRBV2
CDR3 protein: CASSLAGQPQETQYF
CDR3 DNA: TGTGCCAGCAGCTTAGCGGGGCAGCCCCAAGAGACCCAGTACTTC

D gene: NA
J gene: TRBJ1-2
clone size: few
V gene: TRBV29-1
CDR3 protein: CSVDLILPIISDGYTF
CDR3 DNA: TGCAGCGTTGACCTTATTCTCCCTATCATCTCGGACGGCTACACCTTC

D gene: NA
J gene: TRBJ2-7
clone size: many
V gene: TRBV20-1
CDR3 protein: CSARVSYEQYF
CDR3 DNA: TGCAGTGCTAGAGTCTCGTACGAGCAGTACTTC

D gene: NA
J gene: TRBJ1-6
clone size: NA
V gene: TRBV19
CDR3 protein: CASSISGTSGSPLHF
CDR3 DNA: TGTGCCAGTAGTATATCAGGGACCTCGGGTTCACCCCTCCACTTT

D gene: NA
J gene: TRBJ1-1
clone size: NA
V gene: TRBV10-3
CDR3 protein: CAISATYYPTGASEAFF
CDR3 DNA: TGTGCCATCAGTGCTACCTATTACCCGACAGGAGCAAGTGAAGCTTTCTTT

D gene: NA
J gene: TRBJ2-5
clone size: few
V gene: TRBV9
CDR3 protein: CASSVGDGETQYF
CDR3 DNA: TGTGCCAGCAGCGTAGGAGATGGAGAGACCCAGTACTTC

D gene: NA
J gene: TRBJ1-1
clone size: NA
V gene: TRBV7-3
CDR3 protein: CASSLHRGLNTEAFF
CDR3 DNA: TGTGCCAGCAGCTTACATAGGGGGTTGAACACTGAAGCTTTCTTT

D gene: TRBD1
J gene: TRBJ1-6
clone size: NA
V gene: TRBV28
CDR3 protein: CASNPRTGSYNSPLHF
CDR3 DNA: TGTGCCAGCAATCCTAGGACAGGGTCCTATAATTCACCCCTCCACTTT

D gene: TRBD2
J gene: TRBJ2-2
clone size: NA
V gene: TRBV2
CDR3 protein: CASSSTSGGNTGELFF
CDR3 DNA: TGTGCCAGCAGTTCCACAAGCGGGGGGAACACCGGGGAGCTGTTTTTT

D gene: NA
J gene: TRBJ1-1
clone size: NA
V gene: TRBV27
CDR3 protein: CASSLALGMNTEAFF
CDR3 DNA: TGTGCCAGCAGTTTAGCGCTAGGCATGAACACTGAAGCTTTCTTT

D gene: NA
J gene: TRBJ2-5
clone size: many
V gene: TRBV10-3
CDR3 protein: CAISESKWSVRGQETQYF
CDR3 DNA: TGTGCCATCAGTGAGTCGAAATGGTCGGTTCGAGGCCAAGAGACCCAGTACTTC

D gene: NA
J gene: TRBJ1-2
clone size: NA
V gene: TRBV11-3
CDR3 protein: CASSLDRSYGYTF
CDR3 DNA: TGTGCCAGCAGCTTAGACAGGAGCTATGGCTACACCTTC

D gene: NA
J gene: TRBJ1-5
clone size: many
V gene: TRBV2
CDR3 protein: CASKKNGQVEGIIRPQHF
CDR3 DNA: TGTGCCAGCAAGAAAAACGGGCAGGTAGAGGGGATCATTAGGCCCCAGCATTTT

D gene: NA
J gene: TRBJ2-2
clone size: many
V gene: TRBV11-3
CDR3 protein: CASSLNPLGLGGTGELFF
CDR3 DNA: TGTGCCAGCAGCCTTAATCCGCTCGGACTGGGGGGCACCGGGGAGCTGTTTTTT

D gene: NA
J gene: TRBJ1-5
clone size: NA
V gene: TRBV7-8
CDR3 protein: CASSLEERIALNKRWDSNQPQHF
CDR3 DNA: TGTGCCAGCAGCTTAGAAGAGCGTATCGCCTTAAACAAGAGATGGGATAGCAATCAGCCCCAGCATTTT

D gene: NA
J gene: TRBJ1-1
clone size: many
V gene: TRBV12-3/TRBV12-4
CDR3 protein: CASSTRDNTEAFF
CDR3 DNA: TGTGCCAGCAGTACCAGAGACAACACTGAAGCTTTCTTT

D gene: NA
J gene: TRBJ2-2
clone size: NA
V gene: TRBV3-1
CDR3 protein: CASSPPRPTSSTGELFF
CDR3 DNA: TGTGCCAGCAGCCCCCCCCGGCCTACTAGTTCCACCGGGGAGCTGTTTTTT

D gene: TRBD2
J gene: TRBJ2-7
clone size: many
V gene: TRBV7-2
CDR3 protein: CASSLGTSGRFDEQYF
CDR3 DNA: TGTGCCAGCAGCTTAGGGACTAGCGGGAGGTTTGACGAGCAGTACTTC

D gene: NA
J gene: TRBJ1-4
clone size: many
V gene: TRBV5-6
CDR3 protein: CASSLDRREKLFF
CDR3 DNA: TGTGCCAGCAGCTTGGACAGGCGCGAAAAACTGTTTTTT

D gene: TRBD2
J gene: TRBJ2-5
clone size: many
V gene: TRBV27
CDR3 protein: CASSSGGLAGLETQYF
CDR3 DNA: TGTGCCAGCAGTAGTGGGGGACTAGCGGGGTTGGAGACCCAGTACTTC

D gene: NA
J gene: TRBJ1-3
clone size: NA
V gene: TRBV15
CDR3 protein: CATSSQGGSGRGNTIYF
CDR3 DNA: TGTGCCACCAGTAGCCAGGGAGGTAGTGGAAGAGGAAACACCATATATTTT

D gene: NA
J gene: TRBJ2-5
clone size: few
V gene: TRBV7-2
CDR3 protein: CASKSGGLETQYF
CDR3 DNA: TGTGCCAGCAAATCAGGGGGGCTGGAGACCCAGTACTTC

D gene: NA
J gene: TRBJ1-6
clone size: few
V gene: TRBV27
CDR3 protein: CASRSGSHNSPLHF
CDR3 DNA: TGTGCCAGCAGATCAGGGTCCCATAATTCACCCCTCCACTTT

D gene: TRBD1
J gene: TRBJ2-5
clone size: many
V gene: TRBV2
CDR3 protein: CASTLDRGQETQYF
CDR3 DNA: TGTGCCAGCACCCTGGACAGGGGCCAAGAGACCCAGTACTTC

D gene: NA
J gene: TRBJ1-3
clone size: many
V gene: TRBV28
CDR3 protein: CASSFGRPSGNTIYF
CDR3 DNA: TGTGCCAGCAGTTTCGGCAGACCCTCTGGAAACACCATATATTTT

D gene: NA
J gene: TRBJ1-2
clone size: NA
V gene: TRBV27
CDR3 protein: CASRSGTYGYTF
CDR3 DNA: TGTGCCAGCAGATCGGGAACCTATGGCTACACCTTC

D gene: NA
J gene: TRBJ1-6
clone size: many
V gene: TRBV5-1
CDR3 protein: CASSLDGSSLDSPLHF
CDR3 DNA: TGCGCCAGCAGCTTGGATGGCAGCTCCCTAGATTCACCCCTCCACTTT

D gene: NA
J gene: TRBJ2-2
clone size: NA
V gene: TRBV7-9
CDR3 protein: CASSSDSARELFF
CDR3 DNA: TGTGCCAGCAGTTCGGACTCCGCCCGGGAGCTGTTTTTT

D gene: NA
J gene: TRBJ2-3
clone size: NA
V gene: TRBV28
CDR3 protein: CASSLLVGGNWTQYF
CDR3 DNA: TGTGCCAGCAGTTTATTGGTGGGGGGTAACTGGACGCAGTATTTT

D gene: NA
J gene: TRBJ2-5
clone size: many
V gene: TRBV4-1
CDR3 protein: CASSLDPLAEETQYF
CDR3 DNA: TGCGCCAGCAGCCTAGATCCTCTAGCTGAAGAGACCCAGTACTTC

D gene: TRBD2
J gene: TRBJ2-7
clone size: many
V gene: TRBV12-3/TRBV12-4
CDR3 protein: CASSFREGSHEQYF
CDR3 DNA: TGTGCCAGCAGTTTCAGGGAGGGGAGTCACGAGCAGTACTTC

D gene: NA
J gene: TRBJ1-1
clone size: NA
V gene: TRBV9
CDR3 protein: CASTRGQMNTEAFF
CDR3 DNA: TGTGCCAGCACCAGAGGACAGATGAACACTGAAGCTTTCTTT

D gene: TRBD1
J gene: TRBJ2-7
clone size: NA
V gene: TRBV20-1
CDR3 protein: CSAIEGTGANYEQYF
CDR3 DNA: TGCAGTGCTATCGAGGGGACAGGGGCAAACTACGAGCAGTACTTC

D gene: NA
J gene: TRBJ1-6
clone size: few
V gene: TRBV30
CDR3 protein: CAWSAKNNSPLHF
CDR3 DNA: TGTGCCTGGAGTGCCAAAAATAATTCACCCCTCCACTTT

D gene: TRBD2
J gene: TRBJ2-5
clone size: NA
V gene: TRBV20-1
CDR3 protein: CNAKTSGNQETQYF
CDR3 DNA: TGCAATGCTAAGACTAGCGGGAACCAAGAGACCCAGTACTTC

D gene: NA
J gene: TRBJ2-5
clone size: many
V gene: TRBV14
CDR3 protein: CASSQWSGAETQYF
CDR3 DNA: TGTGCCAGCAGCCAATGGTCCGGGGCCGAGACCCAGTACTTC

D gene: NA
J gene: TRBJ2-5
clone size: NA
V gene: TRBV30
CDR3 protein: CAWSSRELFGEAQYF
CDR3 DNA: TGTGCCTGGAGCTCCCGGGAGTTGTTTGGAGAGGCCCAGTACTTC

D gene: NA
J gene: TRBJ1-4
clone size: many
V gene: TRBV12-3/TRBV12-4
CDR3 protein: CASARSNEKLFF
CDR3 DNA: TGTGCCAGCGCGAGAAGTAATGAAAAACTGTTTTTT

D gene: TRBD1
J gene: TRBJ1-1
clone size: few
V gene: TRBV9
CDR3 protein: CASSTRTGGYTEAFF
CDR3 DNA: TGTGCCAGCAGCACTCGGACAGGGGGATACACTGAAGCTTTCTTT

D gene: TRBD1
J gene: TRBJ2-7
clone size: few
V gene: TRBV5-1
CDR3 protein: CASSLLGQEAEQYF
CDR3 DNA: TGCGCCAGCAGCTTGCTTGGACAGGAGGCCGAGCAGTACTTC

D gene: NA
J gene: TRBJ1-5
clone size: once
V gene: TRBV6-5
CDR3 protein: CASSFTGGFDQPQHF
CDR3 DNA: TGTGCCAGCAGTTTCACAGGTGGGTTTGATCAGCCCCAGCATTTT

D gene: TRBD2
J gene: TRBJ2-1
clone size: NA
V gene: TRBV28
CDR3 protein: CASSFGYFSGKNEQFF
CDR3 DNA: TGTGCCAGCAGTTTCGGTTATTTCAGCGGGAAGAATGAGCAGTTCTTC

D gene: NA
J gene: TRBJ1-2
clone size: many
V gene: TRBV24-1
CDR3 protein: CATSARGGYGYTF
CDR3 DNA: TGTGCCACCAGTGCAAGGGGAGGGTATGGCTACACCTTC

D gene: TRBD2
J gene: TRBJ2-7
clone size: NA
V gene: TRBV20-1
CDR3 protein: CSARGIAGGYEQYF
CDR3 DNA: TGCAGTGCTAGAGGAATAGCGGGAGGCTACGAGCAGTACTTC

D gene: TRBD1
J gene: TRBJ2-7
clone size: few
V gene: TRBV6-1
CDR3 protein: CASRTNRGLGAYEQYF
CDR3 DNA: TGTGCCAGCAGAACCAACAGGGGGCTGGGGGCCTACGAGCAGTACTTC

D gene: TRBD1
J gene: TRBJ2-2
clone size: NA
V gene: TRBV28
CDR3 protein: CASSSTGVYTGELFF
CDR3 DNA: TGTGCCAGCAGCTCTACAGGGGTTTACACCGGGGAGCTGTTTTTT